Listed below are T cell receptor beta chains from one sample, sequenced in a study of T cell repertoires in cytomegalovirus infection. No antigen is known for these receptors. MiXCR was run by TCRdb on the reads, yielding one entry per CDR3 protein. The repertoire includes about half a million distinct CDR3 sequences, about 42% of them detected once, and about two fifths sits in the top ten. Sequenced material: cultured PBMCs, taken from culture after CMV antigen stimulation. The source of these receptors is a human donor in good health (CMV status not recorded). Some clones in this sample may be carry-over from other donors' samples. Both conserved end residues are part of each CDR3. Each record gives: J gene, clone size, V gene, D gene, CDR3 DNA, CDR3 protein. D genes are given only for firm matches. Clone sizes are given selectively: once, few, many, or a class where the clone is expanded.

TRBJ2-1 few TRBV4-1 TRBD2 TGCGCCAGCAGCCAAGAGAGCGGGGCTCTTAGTTTTGAGCAGTTCTTC CASSQESGALSFEQFF
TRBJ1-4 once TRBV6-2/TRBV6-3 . TGTGCCAGCAGTACGGACCCTTTTAATGAAAAACTGTTTTTT CASSTDPFNEKLFF
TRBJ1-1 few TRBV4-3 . TGCGCCAGCAGCCAAGTGGCGGGGCCTGGGGAAGCTTTCTTT CASSQVAGPGEAFF
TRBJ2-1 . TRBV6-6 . TGTGCCAGCAGTTACTCTTCGTGGGGCAATGAGCAGTTCTTC CASSYSSWGNEQFF
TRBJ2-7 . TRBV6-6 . TGTGCCAGCAGTGCTACAACAGGGCGCAGCTCCTACGAGCAGTACTTC CASSATTGRSSYEQYF
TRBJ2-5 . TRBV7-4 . TGTGCCAGCAGCTTAGCGCGGGTCCAAGAGACCCAGTACTTC CASSLARVQETQYF
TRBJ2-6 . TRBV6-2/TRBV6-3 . TGTGCCAGCAGTTACTACAGTCCCGGCCCCATCTCTGGGGCCAACGTCCTGACTTTC CASSYYSPGPISGANVLTF
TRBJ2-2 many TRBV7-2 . TGTGCCAGCAGCTCAGCGCGAAGGGGTCCGAACACCGGGGAGCTGTTTTTT CASSSARRGPNTGELFF
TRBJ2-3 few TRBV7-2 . TGTGCCAGCAGCCTCAATGGCGGGACTAGCACAGATACGCAGTATTTT CASSLNGGTSTDTQYF
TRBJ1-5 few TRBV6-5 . TGTGCCAGCGGCGGGCGGGGAGATCAGCCCCAGCATTTT CASGGRGDQPQHF
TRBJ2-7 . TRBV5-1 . TGCGCCAGCAGCTTGGCCACGGGCGGTATCTCCTACGAGCAGTACTTC CASSLATGGISYEQYF
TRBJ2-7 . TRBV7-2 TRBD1 TGTGCCAGCAGAGTTACAGGGGTCTCCTACGAGCAGTACTTC CASRVTGVSYEQYF
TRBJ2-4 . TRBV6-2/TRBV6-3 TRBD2 TGTGCCAGCAGTTACCTCCGGGGGGTCGCCAAAAACATTCAGTACTTC CASSYLRGVAKNIQYF
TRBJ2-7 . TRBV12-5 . TGTGCTAGTGGTCCCCCGGGCCGCCGGCCCGAGCAGTACTTC CASGPPGRRPEQYF
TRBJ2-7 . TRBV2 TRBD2 TGTGCCAGCAACGAAGCTTCGGCTAGCGGGAGCTCCTACGAGCAGTACTTC CASNEASASGSSYEQYF
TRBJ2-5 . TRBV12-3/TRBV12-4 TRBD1 TGTGCCAGCAGTTTAGTGGGACAGGGGAGTGAGACCCAGTACTTC CASSLVGQGSETQYF
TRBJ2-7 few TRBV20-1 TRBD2 TGCAGTGCTCGTGGGGGCGGGGGGGCCTACGAGCAGTACTTC CSARGGGGAYEQYF
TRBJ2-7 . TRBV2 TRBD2 TGTGCCAGCAGTGATCAGGGCGGGAGGTCCTACGAGCAGTACTTC CASSDQGGRSYEQYF
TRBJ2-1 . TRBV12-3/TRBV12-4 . TGTGCCAGCAGTTCAGAACTAGCCTCCTACAATGAGCAGTTCTTC CASSSELASYNEQFF
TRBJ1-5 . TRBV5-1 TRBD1 TGCGCCAGCAGCTTGACCGGGACAGGGTCAGATCAGCCCCAGCATTTT CASSLTGTGSDQPQHF
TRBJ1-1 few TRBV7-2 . TGTGCCAGCAGCTTTCGGGGGGGCCTAGGAGGTGGGCCCTTAGGAGCTTTCTTT CASSFRGGLGGGPLGAFF
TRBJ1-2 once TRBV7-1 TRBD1 TGTGCCAGCCCAGGGGGGGACTATGGCTACACCTTC CASPGGDYGYTF
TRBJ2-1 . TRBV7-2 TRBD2 TGTGCCAGCAGCTTAGTTACCCTCGGACTAGCGGGAGTTAGCAATGAGCAGTTCTTC CASSLVTLGLAGVSNEQFF
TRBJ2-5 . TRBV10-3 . TGTGCCATCAGATCCTCTGTCGGGGGAACAGAAGAGACCCAGTACTTC CAIRSSVGGTEETQYF
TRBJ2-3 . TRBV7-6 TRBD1 TGTGCCAGCAGCTTGGGACAGGGGGCCGTAGATACGCAGTATTTT CASSLGQGAVDTQYF
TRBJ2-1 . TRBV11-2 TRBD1 TGTGCCAGCAGCTTAGTGGGGGCAGGGGGTGAGAATGAGCAGTTCTTC CASSLVGAGGENEQFF
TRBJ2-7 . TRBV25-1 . TGTGCCAGCAGTGAATCTGGGACACGCTACGAGCAGTACTTC CASSESGTRYEQYF
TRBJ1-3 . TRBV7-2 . TGTGCCAGCAGCTTATGGGCCGGGGCTGGAAACACCATATATTTT CASSLWAGAGNTIYF
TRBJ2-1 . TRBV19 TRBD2 TGTGCCAGTAGTACCACGGGGGGGGGGGCCTACAATGAGCAGTTCTTC CASSTTGGGAYNEQFF
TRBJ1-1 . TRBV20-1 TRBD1 TGCAGTGCTAGATTTTTGGTAGGGACAGGGGGCGAGGGGGGCACTGAAGCTTTCTTT CSARFLVGTGGEGGTEAFF
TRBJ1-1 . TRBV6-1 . TGTGCCAGCAGTGAGACCCGGAACACTGAAGCTTTCTTT CASSETRNTEAFF